The 25 T cell receptor beta chains below all came from one sample that was sequenced in a study of cytomegalovirus exposure and HLA in healthy donors (dated by TCRdb to about 2017). The receptor library was made with the immunoSEQ multiplex PCR assay. For the multiplex PCR, a mixture combining 60 forward primers for TCR Vbeta segments and 13 reverse primers for TCR Jbeta segments was used. In TCRdb, the immuneACCESS table is reduced to in-frame sequences with V and J assigned. These tables do not hold every clone; where another copy was compared, an unresolved V gene accounts for under half, and the others remain unexplained. This sample's table lists about 42,000 clones. The ten largest make up 1% to 1.5% of the sample. The sample taken for sequencing was PBMCs. All receptors derive from a man between 25 and 39 years old in good health and CMV-seronegative.

The chain couples TRBV6-6 to TRBJ2-1; D is uncertain. This CDR3 has 13 residues. In germline, CDR1 is MNHNY, CDR2 SVGAGI (reference sequence). V gave up 5 bases and J gave up 7 bases, with 12 bases separating them. For the CDR3, the DNA is TGTGCCAGCAGTCGAGGTTTAGGTAATGAGCAGTTCTTC. This encodes CASSRGLGNEQFF.

This chain links TRBV7-6 with TRBJ2-1; D may be TRBD2 (5 bases). V lost 1 base and J lost 4, with 14 bases in between. This CDR3 region has 16 residues. The germline gives CDR1 SGHVS, CDR2 FNYEAQ. The CDR3 here is CASSLEVNGKYNEQFF. CDR3 sequence (DNA): TGTGCCAGCAGCTTAGAAGTCAACGGGAAGTACAATGAGCAGTTCTTC.

This chain links TRBV29-1 with TRBJ1-4; D might be TRBD1 (5 bases). The germline gives CDR1 SQVTM, CDR2 ANQGSEA. The CDR3 has 15 amino acids. The V end was cut by 7 bases, the J end by 5 bases, with 20 bases between. Here the CDR3 reads CSAQGDRAQNEKLFF. CDR3 sequence (DNA): TGCAGCGCCCAAGGGGATAGGGCCCAAAATGAAAAACTGTTTTTT.

V gene TRBV4-2 combines with J gene TRBJ1-5; 8 nucleotides agree with TRBD1. CDR1 LGHNA and CDR2 YNFKEQ come from the germline V gene. CDR3 size: 18 residues. V dropped 1 base and J dropped 6; count of bases not matched to a gene: 14. DNA of the CDR3: TGTGCCAGCAGCCAAGGCCTTCAGGGGGCCCCTTCCCCTCAGCCCCAGCATTTT. Translated, it gives CASSQGLQGAPSPQPQHF.

This chain links TRBV7-2 with TRBJ2-7, with a weak D call TRBD1 (6 bases). Germline loops: CDR1 SGHTA, CDR2 FQGNSA. The CDR3 contains 14 residues. Trimming removed 5 bases from V and 4 bases from J, with 15 bases in between. Here the CDR3 DNA reads TGTGCCAGCAGCAAGACAGGTCTCCAATACGAGCAGTACTTC. As protein: CASSKTGLQYEQYF.

The genes are TRBV10-3 and TRBJ2-1, with D perhaps matching TRBD2 (5 bases). The CDR3 is 15 residues long. CDR1 and CDR2 (germline): ENHRY, SYGVKD. Trimming shortened V by 7 bases and J by 3 bases, and 16 bases separated the two germline ends. The CDR3 here is CAIKGNAGIYNEQFF. The CDR3 bases are TGTGCCATCAAGGGAAACGCGGGTATCTACAATGAGCAGTTCTTC.

This sequence joins TRBV7-7 and TRBJ2-5; D perhaps matches TRBD1 (6 bases). CDR1 is SSHAT and CDR2 is FNYEAQ in the germline V gene (reference sequence). V was pared by 5 bases and J by 5 bases, with 15 bases between. There are 14 residues in the CDR3. Here the CDR3 DNA reads TGTGCCAGCAGCATGCGACAGGCTCTTGAGACCCAGTACTTC. It is translated as CASSMRQALETQYF.

The V and J genes are TRBV29-1 and TRBJ2-7, with 9 nucleotides matching TRBD1. This CDR3 comprises 14 residues. J lost 4 bases, V lost 4 bases, and 8 bases had no gene match. In germline, CDR1 is SQVTM, CDR2 ANQGSEA. The CDR3 nucleotides read TGCAGCGTTGGTGGTCGACAGGGGGTTTACGAGCAGTACTTC. Its protein is CSVGGRQGVYEQYF.

The chain is built from TRBV25-1 and TRBJ1-2; no firm D call. CDR3 length: 13 residues. CDR1 and CDR2 (germline): MGHDK, SYGVNS. V was clipped by 0 bases and J by 3 bases, with 5 bases between them. The CDR3 sequence is CASSEYTDYGYTF. For the CDR3, the DNA is TGTGCCAGCAGTGAATACACAGACTATGGCTACACCTTC.

V and J are TRBV6-1 and TRBJ2-7; maybe TRBD1 (5 bases). Between the trimmed V and J ends, which lost 7 bases and 3 bases, there was a span of 19 bases. This CDR3 has 15 residues. CDR1 is MNHNS, CDR2 SASEGT, per germline. The CDR3, as DNA: TGTGCCAGCACCCTAGGACAAATCAGGCTCTACGAGCAGTACTTC. Translated, it gives CASTLGQIRLYEQYF.

The chain has TRBV5-4 and TRBJ2-7; 7 bases line up with TRBD1. J lost 2 bases, V lost 4 bases, and 9 bases had no gene match. This CDR3 is built from 15 residues. Germline lookup yields CDR1 SGHNT and CDR2 YYREEE (reference sequence). The CDR3 sequence: CASSPKIGTAYEQYF. In nucleotides, the CDR3 is TGTGCCAGCAGCCCCAAGATAGGGACAGCCTACGAGCAGTACTTC.

The chain carries TRBV6-5 and TRBJ2-7; 12 nucleotides line up with TRBD2. V lost 6 bases and J lost 3; bases outside the gene matches: 6. This CDR3 has 15 residues. CDR1 MNHEY and CDR2 SVGAGI come from the germline V gene. The CDR3 sequence is CASSLTSGSFYEQYF. CDR3 sequence (DNA): TGTGCCAGCAGCCTGACTAGCGGGAGTTTCTACGAGCAGTACTTC.

The rearrangement uses TRBV5-1 and TRBJ2-7, with a weak D call TRBD1 (5 bases). V dropped 0 bases and J dropped 5 bases, with 12 bases sitting between them. The CDR3 totals 14 residues. Germline V gene lookup returns CDR1 SGHRS and CDR2 YFSETQ. CDR3 nucleotide sequence: TGCGCCAGCAGCTTGGAGAATCAGGGAAACGAGCAGTACTTC. Translated, it gives CASSLENQGNEQYF.

The rearrangement links TRBV5-1 to TRBJ1-1, with D possibly being TRBD1 (5 bases). Trimming stripped 1 base from V and 4 bases from J, with 11 bases between. Germline CDR1 and CDR2: SGHRS and YFSETQ. The CDR3 loop spans 14 amino acids. Here the CDR3 DNA reads TGCGCCAGCAGCTTGTTCGGGGGGGTCACTGAAGCTTTCTTT. This gives the protein CASSLFGGVTEAFF.

The chain is built from TRBV30 and TRBJ1-2; tentatively, D is TRBD1 (6 bases). Germline lookup yields CDR1 GTSNPN and CDR2 SVGIG (reference sequence). The CDR3 spans 14 residues. Trimming shortened V by 0 bases and J by 5 bases, and 13 bases separated the two germline ends. CDR3 sequence: CAWSVSRGLYGYTF. CDR3 DNA sequence: TGTGCCTGGAGTGTTAGCAGGGGACTATATGGCTACACCTTC.

The chain combines TRBV5-1 with TRBJ1-2; 9 nucleotides match TRBD1. With 3 bases clipped from V and 6 bases from J, the junction kept 6 bases outside the gene matches. This CDR3 has 14 amino acids. Per the germline V gene, CDR1 is SGHRS and CDR2 is YFSETQ. CDR3 sequence: CASSYKGQGDGYTF. DNA of the CDR3: TGCGCCAGCAGCTACAAGGGACAGGGAGATGGCTACACCTTC.

The V call is TRBV13, the J call TRBJ2-3, with D uncertain. The CDR3 extends over 15 amino acids. Germline values: CDR1 PRHDT, CDR2 FYEKMQ (reference sequence). The ends were cut back, 0 bases at V and 0 bases at J, with 7 bases in the middle. The CDR3 protein is CASSLGPPSTDTQYF. The CDR3 nucleotides are TGTGCCAGCAGCTTAGGCCCCCCTAGCACAGATACGCAGTATTTT.

This chain connects TRBV29-1 to TRBJ2-7, with D possibly TRBD1 on 5 matching bases. The CDR3 is made up of 12 amino acids. Germline assignment: CDR1 SQVTM and CDR2 ANQGSEA. Trimming removed 6 bases from V and 5 bases from J, with 14 bases in between. The CDR3 spells CSVLSIGDEQYF. The CDR3 nucleotides read TGCAGCGTGCTTAGTATAGGGGACGAGCAGTACTTC.

The chain links TRBV7-3 to TRBJ2-3, with D possibly TRBD2 on 5 matching bases. CDR3 length equals 16 residues. Trimming left V 0 bases short and J 3 bases short, with 13 bases between. Germline-derived CDR1 and CDR2 are SGHTA and FQGTGA. The CDR3 reads CASSLTGGRRTDTQYF. The CDR3 DNA sequence: TGTGCCAGCAGCTTAACTGGTGGGCGGAGGACAGATACGCAGTATTTT.

This chain joins TRBV5-1 and TRBJ2-1; 7 bases are a match to TRBD1. Looked up from germline, CDR1 is SGHRS and CDR2 is YFSETQ. V lost 6 bases and J lost 5; bases outside the gene matches: 11. The CDR3 extends over 15 amino acids. The CDR3 sequence: CASMPTGQSDNEQFF. The CDR3 bases are TGCGCCAGCATGCCAACGGGACAGTCTGACAATGAGCAGTTCTTC.

J is TRBJ2-1 and V is TRBV29-1; the D gene is possibly TRBD2 (6 bases). V gave up 7 bases and J gave up 6 bases, with 19 bases separating them. The CDR3 length is 14 residues. Per the germline V gene, CDR1 is SQVTM and CDR2 is ANQGSEA. CDR3 loop: CSAVTGRLGNEQFF. CDR3 DNA sequence: TGCAGCGCTGTGACCGGGAGACTAGGCAATGAGCAGTTCTTC.

This chain connects TRBV7-9 to TRBJ2-1; 10 bases are shared with TRBD2. V lost 5 bases, J lost 8 bases, and 12 bases stayed unmatched. The CDR3 runs 16 residues. Germline lookup yields CDR1 SEHNR and CDR2 FQNEAQ (reference sequence). The CDR3 is CASSARGAGGPHEQFF. CDR3 DNA sequence: TGTGCCAGCAGCGCGAGGGGAGCGGGAGGGCCCCATGAGCAGTTCTTC.

The genes are TRBV18 and TRBJ1-4, with TRBD1 matching 9 bases. This CDR3 comprises 14 residues. Losses at the gene ends were 4 bases for V and 7 bases for J; bases not matched to a gene: 4. Germline V gene data show CDR1 as KGHSH and CDR2 as LQKENI. The DNA for the CDR3 is TGTGCCAGCTCACTGAACAGGGGGCCTGAAAAACTGTTTTTT. It yields the protein CASSLNRGPEKLFF.

The chain links TRBV2 to TRBJ2-7; the match to TRBD1 covers 10 bases. There are 16 residues in the CDR3. Per the germline V gene, CDR1 is SNHLY and CDR2 is FYNNEI. Trimming cost V 8 bases and J 2 bases; bases outside gene matches: 12. In nucleotides, the CDR3 is TGTGCCAGCCTAGGACAGGGGGGAGGCGGTACCTACGAGCAGTACTTC. This codes for CASLGQGGGGTYEQYF.

The gene calls are TRBV18 and TRBJ2-7, with 10 positions matching TRBD2. The germline CDR1 and CDR2 sequences are KGHSH and LQKENI. Germline trimming cut 1 base from V and 7 bases from J; bases unmatched to any gene: 10. The CDR3 is made up of 16 amino acids. CDR3 nucleotides: TGTGCCAGCTCACCACGCTCAGCGGGAGGGCCGCGGGAGCAGTACTTC. Amino acids: CASSPRSAGGPREQYF. Looking up the rest from reference TRBV18 and TRBJ2-7 gives the full variable domain: NAGVMQNPRHLVRRRGQEARLRCSPMKGHSHVYWYRQLPEEGLKFMVYLQKENIIDESGMPKERFSAEFPKEGPSILRIQQVVRGDSAAYFCASSPRSAGGPREQYFGPGTRLTVT.